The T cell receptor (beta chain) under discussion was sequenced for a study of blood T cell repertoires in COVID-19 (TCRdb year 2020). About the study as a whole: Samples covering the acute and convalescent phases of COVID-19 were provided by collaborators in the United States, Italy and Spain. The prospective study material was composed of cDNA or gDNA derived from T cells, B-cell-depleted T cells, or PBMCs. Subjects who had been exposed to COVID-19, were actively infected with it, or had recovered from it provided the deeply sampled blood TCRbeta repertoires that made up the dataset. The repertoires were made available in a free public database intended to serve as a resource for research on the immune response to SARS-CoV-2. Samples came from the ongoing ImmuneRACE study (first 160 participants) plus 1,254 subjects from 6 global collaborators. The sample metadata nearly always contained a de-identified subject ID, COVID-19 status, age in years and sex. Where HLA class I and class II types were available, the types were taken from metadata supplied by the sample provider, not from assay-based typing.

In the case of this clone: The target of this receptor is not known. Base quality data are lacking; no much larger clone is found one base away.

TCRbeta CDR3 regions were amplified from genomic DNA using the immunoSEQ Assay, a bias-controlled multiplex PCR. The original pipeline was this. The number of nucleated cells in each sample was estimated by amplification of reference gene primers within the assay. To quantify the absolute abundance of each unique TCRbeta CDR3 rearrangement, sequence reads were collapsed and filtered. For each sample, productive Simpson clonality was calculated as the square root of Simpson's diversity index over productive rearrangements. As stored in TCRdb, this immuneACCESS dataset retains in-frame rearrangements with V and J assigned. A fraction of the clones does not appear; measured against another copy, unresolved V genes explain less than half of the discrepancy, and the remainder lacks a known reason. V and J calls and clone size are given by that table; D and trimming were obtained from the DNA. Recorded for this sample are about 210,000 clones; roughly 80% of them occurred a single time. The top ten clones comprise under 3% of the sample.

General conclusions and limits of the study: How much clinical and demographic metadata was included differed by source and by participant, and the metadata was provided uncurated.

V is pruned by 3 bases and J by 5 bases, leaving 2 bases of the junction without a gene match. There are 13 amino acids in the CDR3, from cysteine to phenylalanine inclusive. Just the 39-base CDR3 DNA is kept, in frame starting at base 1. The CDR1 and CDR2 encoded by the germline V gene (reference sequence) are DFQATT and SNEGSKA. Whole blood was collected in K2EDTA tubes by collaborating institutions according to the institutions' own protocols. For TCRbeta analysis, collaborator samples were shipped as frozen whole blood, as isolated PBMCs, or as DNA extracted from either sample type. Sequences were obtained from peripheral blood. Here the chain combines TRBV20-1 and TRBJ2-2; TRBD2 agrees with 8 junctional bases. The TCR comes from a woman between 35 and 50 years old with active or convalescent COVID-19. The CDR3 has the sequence CSASAGGTGELFF. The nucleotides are TGCAGTGCTAGTGCGGGGGGAACCGGGGAGCTGTTTTTT.